A selection of T cell receptor beta chains follows, all from one sample in a study of cytomegalovirus exposure and HLA in healthy donors. Some clones are missing from TCRdb's copy, which holds only in-frame ones; the method was immunoSEQ multiplex PCR. Altogether some 160,000 clones are present, roughly 82% being singletons, with the ten largest covering 3% to 4%. The specimen was PBMCs. Receptors were obtained from a male donor in good health and CMV-seronegative. Each CDR3 is given with its conserved first and last residue. The D gene is left open where the match is weak. Clone size is stated in some rows and not others, as once, few, many or a class when expanded.

j_call: TRBJ2-1; cdr3_length: 12; d_call: TRBD1; clone_size: NA; v_call: TRBV19; cdr3_aa: CASSIWDREQFF; cdr3_nt: TGTGCCAGTAGTATTTGGGACAGAGAGCAGTTCTTC
j_call: TRBJ1-3; cdr3_length: 15; d_call: TRBD1; clone_size: NA; v_call: TRBV4-1; cdr3_aa: CASSQGQGGGNTIYF; cdr3_nt: TGCGCCAGCAGCCAAGGACAGGGGGGAGGAAACACCATATATTTT
j_call: TRBJ2-2; cdr3_length: 18; d_call: TRBD1; clone_size: NA; v_call: TRBV7-9; cdr3_aa: CASTLYPGQGVMAGELFF; cdr3_nt: TGTGCCAGCACTCTTTATCCGGGACAGGGGGTTATGGCCGGGGAGCTGTTTTTT
j_call: TRBJ1-6; cdr3_length: 14; d_call: TRBD1; clone_size: NA; v_call: TRBV7-9; cdr3_aa: CASSPRGEYSPLHF; cdr3_nt: TGTGCCAGCAGCCCCAGGGGGGAATATTCACCCCTCCACTTT
j_call: TRBJ1-5; cdr3_length: 15; d_call: NA; clone_size: NA; v_call: TRBV28; cdr3_aa: CASSDTPGGNQPQHF; cdr3_nt: TGTGCCAGCTCCGACACGCCGGGGGGCAATCAGCCCCAGCATTTT
j_call: TRBJ1-5; cdr3_length: 15; d_call: NA; clone_size: NA; v_call: TRBV28; cdr3_aa: CASSLPTRESQPQHF; cdr3_nt: TGTGCCAGCAGTTTACCTACCCGAGAAAGTCAGCCCCAGCATTTT
j_call: TRBJ1-1; cdr3_length: 15; d_call: TRBD1; clone_size: NA; v_call: TRBV11-1; cdr3_aa: CASSAGTGGESEAFF; cdr3_nt: TGTGCCAGCAGCGCCGGGACAGGGGGCGAAAGTGAAGCTTTCTTT
j_call: TRBJ1-1; cdr3_length: 15; d_call: NA; clone_size: NA; v_call: TRBV5-1; cdr3_aa: CASSLDVGKFAGAFF; cdr3_nt: TGCGCCAGCAGCTTGGATGTGGGGAAGTTCGCGGGCGCTTTCTTT
j_call: TRBJ2-1; cdr3_length: 15; d_call: NA; clone_size: NA; v_call: TRBV7-9; cdr3_aa: CSSSPTGQGGNEQFF; cdr3_nt: TGTTCCAGCAGCCCTACGGGGCAGGGAGGCAATGAGCAGTTCTTC
j_call: TRBJ1-2; cdr3_length: 14; d_call: TRBD1; clone_size: NA; v_call: TRBV28; cdr3_aa: CASSLGTGRYGYTF; cdr3_nt: TGTGCCAGCAGCCTCGGGACAGGTCGCTATGGCTACACCTTC
j_call: TRBJ2-7; cdr3_length: 14; d_call: NA; clone_size: NA; v_call: TRBV10-3; cdr3_aa: CAISEDLRSAEQYF; cdr3_nt: TGTGCCATCAGTGAAGACCTGCGGTCCGCCGAGCAGTACTTC
j_call: TRBJ2-3; cdr3_length: 15; d_call: NA; clone_size: NA; v_call: TRBV5-1; cdr3_aa: CASSPSSGGTDTQYF; cdr3_nt: TGCGCCAGCAGCCCCAGCTCGGGAGGCACAGATACGCAGTATTTT
j_call: TRBJ1-1; cdr3_length: 14; d_call: NA; clone_size: NA; v_call: TRBV2; cdr3_aa: CASSEARGEAEAFF; cdr3_nt: TGTGCCAGCAGTGAAGCGAGAGGGGAGGCTGAAGCTTTCTTT
j_call: TRBJ2-7; cdr3_length: 16; d_call: NA; clone_size: NA; v_call: TRBV7-9; cdr3_aa: CASSFVLGTNLGEQYF; cdr3_nt: TGTGCCAGCAGCTTTGTTCTTGGGACAAACCTAGGCGAGCAGTACTTC
j_call: TRBJ2-7; cdr3_length: 22; d_call: TRBD2; clone_size: once; v_call: TRBV5-1; cdr3_aa: CASSTKSGTSGSYHRESDEQYF; cdr3_nt: TGCGCCAGCAGCACCAAATCCGGGACTAGCGGCTCCTACCACCGCGAATCGGACGAGCAGTACTTC
j_call: TRBJ1-4; cdr3_length: 15; d_call: NA; clone_size: NA; v_call: TRBV6-5; cdr3_aa: CASSPNAGLAEKLFF; cdr3_nt: TGTGCCAGCAGTCCAAATGCCGGTCTCGCTGAAAAACTGTTTTTT
j_call: TRBJ2-5; cdr3_length: 13; d_call: NA; clone_size: NA; v_call: TRBV5-1; cdr3_aa: CASSVATGETQYF; cdr3_nt: TGCGCCAGCAGCGTGGCGACCGGGGAGACCCAGTACTTC
j_call: TRBJ2-6; cdr3_length: 20; d_call: TRBD1; clone_size: NA; v_call: TRBV4-1; cdr3_aa: CASSRDSSRGWGSGANVLTF; cdr3_nt: TGCGCCAGCAGCAGGGACAGCTCGCGTGGTTGGGGTTCTGGGGCCAACGTCCTGACTTTC
j_call: TRBJ1-2; cdr3_length: 14; d_call: NA; clone_size: NA; v_call: TRBV14; cdr3_aa: CASSQGRRIYGYTF; cdr3_nt: TGTGCCAGCAGCCAAGGCAGGCGAATCTATGGCTACACCTTC
j_call: TRBJ2-3; cdr3_length: 14; d_call: NA; clone_size: NA; v_call: TRBV18; cdr3_aa: CASSPAVSTDTQYF; cdr3_nt: TGTGCCAGCTCACCGGCGGTAAGCACAGATACGCAGTATTTT
j_call: TRBJ2-5; cdr3_length: 14; d_call: NA; clone_size: NA; v_call: TRBV7-9; cdr3_aa: CASSSRGGEETQYF; cdr3_nt: TGTGCCAGCAGCTCCCGGGGAGGCGAAGAGACCCAGTACTTC
j_call: TRBJ2-7; cdr3_length: 16; d_call: TRBD2; clone_size: NA; v_call: TRBV19; cdr3_aa: CASSPGLAGETDEQYF; cdr3_nt: TGTGCCAGTAGTCCCGGACTAGCGGGAGAGACGGACGAGCAGTACTTC
j_call: TRBJ1-6; cdr3_length: 16; d_call: NA; clone_size: NA; v_call: TRBV15; cdr3_aa: CATSRARGAYNSPLHF; cdr3_nt: TGTGCCACCAGCAGAGCCAGGGGTGCCTATAATTCACCCCTCCACTTT
j_call: TRBJ1-1; cdr3_length: 13; d_call: NA; clone_size: NA; v_call: TRBV27; cdr3_aa: CASSLAGNTEAFF; cdr3_nt: TGTGCCAGCAGTTTAGCGGGGAACACTGAAGCTTTCTTT
j_call: TRBJ2-7; cdr3_length: 15; d_call: TRBD1; clone_size: NA; v_call: TRBV4-3; cdr3_aa: CASSRTGESSYEQYF; cdr3_nt: TGCGCCAGCAGCCGGACAGGGGAAAGCTCCTACGAGCAGTACTTC
j_call: TRBJ1-5; cdr3_length: 15; d_call: NA; clone_size: few; v_call: TRBV18; cdr3_aa: CASSPMAVSNQPQHF; cdr3_nt: TGTGCCAGCTCTCCAATGGCGGTTAGCAATCAGCCCCAGCATTTT
j_call: TRBJ2-5; cdr3_length: 15; d_call: NA; clone_size: NA; v_call: TRBV5-1; cdr3_aa: CASSLRPLAVETQYF; cdr3_nt: TGCGCCAGCAGCTTGAGACCGCTAGCAGTCGAGACCCAGTACTTC
j_call: TRBJ1-1; cdr3_length: 11; d_call: NA; clone_size: NA; v_call: TRBV5-6; cdr3_aa: CASSLGTNAFF; cdr3_nt: TGTGCCAGCAGCTTGGGGACAAACGCTTTCTTT
j_call: TRBJ1-1; cdr3_length: 13; d_call: NA; clone_size: NA; v_call: TRBV6-6; cdr3_aa: CASTRVVNTEAFF; cdr3_nt: TGTGCCAGCACTAGAGTTGTGAACACTGAAGCTTTCTTT
j_call: TRBJ2-3; cdr3_length: 13; d_call: NA; clone_size: few; v_call: TRBV7-9; cdr3_aa: CASSLGQPDTQYF; cdr3_nt: TGTGCCAGCAGCTTAGGGCAACCAGATACGCAGTATTTT
j_call: TRBJ2-7; cdr3_length: 15; d_call: NA; clone_size: NA; v_call: TRBV2; cdr3_aa: CASSEALDPGYEQYF; cdr3_nt: TGTGCCAGCAGTGAAGCGTTAGACCCCGGGTACGAGCAGTACTTC
j_call: TRBJ2-7; cdr3_length: 14; d_call: NA; clone_size: NA; v_call: TRBV7-9; cdr3_aa: CASSLAGGPYEQYF; cdr3_nt: TGTGCCAGCAGCTTAGCGGGGGGTCCCTACGAGCAGTACTTC
j_call: TRBJ1-1; cdr3_length: 16; d_call: NA; clone_size: NA; v_call: TRBV7-6; cdr3_aa: CASRAPGGSGETEAFF; cdr3_nt: TGTGCCAGCAGAGCCCCGGGAGGGAGCGGAGAGACTGAAGCTTTCTTT
j_call: TRBJ2-7; cdr3_length: 13; d_call: NA; clone_size: NA; v_call: TRBV5-1; cdr3_aa: CASKRGATYEQYF; cdr3_nt: TGCGCCAGCAAACGGGGGGCCACCTACGAGCAGTACTTC
j_call: TRBJ2-1; cdr3_length: 15; d_call: TRBD1; clone_size: NA; v_call: TRBV5-1; cdr3_aa: CASSLVRTGGDEQFF; cdr3_nt: TGCGCCAGCAGCTTGGTGCGGACAGGGGGCGATGAGCAGTTCTTC
j_call: TRBJ2-2; cdr3_length: 15; d_call: NA; clone_size: NA; v_call: TRBV5-1; cdr3_aa: CASSPGGRSTGELFF; cdr3_nt: TGCGCCAGCAGCCCCGGGGGAAGGTCGACCGGGGAGCTGTTTTTT
j_call: TRBJ2-1; cdr3_length: 16; d_call: NA; clone_size: NA; v_call: TRBV11-1; cdr3_aa: CASSGRGGGIVDEQFF; cdr3_nt: TGTGCCAGCAGCGGCCGTGGGGGAGGCATTGTTGATGAGCAGTTCTTC
j_call: TRBJ2-2; cdr3_length: 14; d_call: NA; clone_size: NA; v_call: TRBV15; cdr3_aa: CATSRDRDTGELFF; cdr3_nt: TGTGCCACCAGCAGAGATCGGGACACCGGGGAGCTGTTTTTT
j_call: TRBJ2-7; cdr3_length: 15; d_call: NA; clone_size: few; v_call: TRBV6-5; cdr3_aa: CASSSSDRGRREQYF; cdr3_nt: NA
j_call: TRBJ1-4; cdr3_length: 14; d_call: TRBD1; clone_size: NA; v_call: TRBV7-2; cdr3_aa: CASSAGTGGEKLFF; cdr3_nt: TGTGCCAGCAGCGCCGGGACAGGGGGAGAAAAACTGTTTTTT